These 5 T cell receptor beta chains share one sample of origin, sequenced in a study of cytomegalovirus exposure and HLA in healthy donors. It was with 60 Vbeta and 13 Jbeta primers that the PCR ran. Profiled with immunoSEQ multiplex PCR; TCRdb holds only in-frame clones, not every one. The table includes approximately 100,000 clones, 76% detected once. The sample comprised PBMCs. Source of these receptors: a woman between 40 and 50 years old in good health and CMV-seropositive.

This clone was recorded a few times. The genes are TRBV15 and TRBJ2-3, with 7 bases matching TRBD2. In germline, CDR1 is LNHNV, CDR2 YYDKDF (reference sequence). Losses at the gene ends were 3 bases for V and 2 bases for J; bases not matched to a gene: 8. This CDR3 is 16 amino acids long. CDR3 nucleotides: TGTGCCACCAGCAGCCACTCAGCGGGGCCCACAGATACGCAGTATTTT. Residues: CATSSHSAGPTDTQYF.

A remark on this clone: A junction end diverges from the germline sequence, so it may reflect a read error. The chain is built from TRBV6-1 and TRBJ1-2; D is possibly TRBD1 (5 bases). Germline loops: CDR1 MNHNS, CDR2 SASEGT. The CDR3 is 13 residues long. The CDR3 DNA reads TGTGCCAGCAGTGGGGCGGGGCGATATGCCTACACCTTC. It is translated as CASSGAGRYAYTF.

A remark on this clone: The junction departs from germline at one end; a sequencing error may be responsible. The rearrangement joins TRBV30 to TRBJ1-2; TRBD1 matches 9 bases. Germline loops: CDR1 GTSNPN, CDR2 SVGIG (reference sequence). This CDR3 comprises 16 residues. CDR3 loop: CAWMGSGTGKTLGYPF. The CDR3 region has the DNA TGTGCCTGGATGGGGAGCGGGACAGGGAAAACTCTTGGCTACCCCTTC.

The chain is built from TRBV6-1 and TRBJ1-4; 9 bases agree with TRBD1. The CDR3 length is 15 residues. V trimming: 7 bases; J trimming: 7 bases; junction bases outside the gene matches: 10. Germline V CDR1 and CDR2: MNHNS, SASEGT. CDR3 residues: CASTTLQGAGEKLFF. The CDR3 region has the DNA TGTGCCAGCACTACTTTACAGGGGGCTGGTGAAAAACTGTTTTTT.

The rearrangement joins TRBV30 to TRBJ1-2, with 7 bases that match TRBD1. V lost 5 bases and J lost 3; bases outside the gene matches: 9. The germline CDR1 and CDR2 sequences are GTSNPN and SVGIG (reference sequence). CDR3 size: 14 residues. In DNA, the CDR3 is TGTGCCTGGTCGCCGGGACAGAGGGACTATGGCTACACCTTC. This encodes CAWSPGQRDYGYTF.